This T cell receptor beta chain originates from a study of beta chain features in type 1 diabetes. About the research overall: Patient and healthy donor groups were alike in age, gender and cell yields.

Expressed TCRB transcripts were sequenced because the isolated RNA had all been reverse transcribed beforehand. Some clones are missing from TCRdb's copy, which holds only in-frame ones; the method was immunoSEQ multiplex PCR. The sample gives some 280,000 clones, around an eighth of which show up once; over 0.015% is in the top ten. Notes on this clone: Its antigen is still unknown.

The CDR3 is 15 amino acids. Deletions cut 6 bases from V and 2 bases from J, with 17 bases between. Germline loops: CDR1 MDHEN, CDR2 SYDVKM. CD4+ cells of the naive, central memory, regulatory and stem cell-like memory types were sorted via CD45RO/CCR7/CD25/CD127/CD95/CD27. Study results and caveats: Shorter TCRB CDR3s, moderately but significantly so, marked every one of the four CD4+ subsets in Type 1 diabetes patients.

The genes are TRBV28 and TRBJ2-7; tentative D call: TRBD1 (6 bases). The TCR sequence derives from a man aged 30 to 45 with type 1 diabetes. Material for sequencing was naive CD4+ T cells from blood. CDR3 sequence reads: CASRQLGTQPYEQYF. CDR3 nucleotides: TGTGCCAGCAGACAGCTAGGGACACAACCCTACGAGCAGTACTTC. The full variable domain, in which reference TRBV28 and TRBJ2-7 provide the parts outside the CDR3, is DVKVTQSSRYLVKRTGEKVFLECVQDMDHENMFWYRQDPGLGLRLIYFSYDVKMKEKGDIPEGYSVSREKKERFSLILESASTNQTSMYLCASRQLGTQPYEQYFGPGTRLTVT.